This T cell receptor beta chain was retrieved from a study of blood T cell repertoires in COVID-19. Study in general: The samples span acute and convalescent COVID-19 from the United States, Italy and Spain. PBMCs, B-cell-depleted T cells, or T cells provided the cDNA or gDNA that made up the material.

The CDR3 has 15 amino acids. V was pared by 2 bases and J by 4 bases, with 5 bases of the junction left unmatched. Germline CDR1 and CDR2: SGHAT and FQNNGV. As processed by the authors: Reference gene primer amplification in the assay estimated nucleated cell counts. Produced via immunoSEQ multiplex PCR; TCRdb's table is partial and in-frame only. The D gene and trimming were derived from the DNA, and the V and J assignments and clone size from that table. This table has about 230,000 clones, 65% to 90% appearing once. The chain employs TRBV11-2 and TRBJ1-3; 7 positions match TRBD1. The receptor comes from a woman between 45 and 65 years old with acute or convalescent COVID-19. Sequencing input: peripheral blood. CDR3 region: CASSLFGQEGNTIYF. For the CDR3, the DNA is TGTGCCAGCAGCTTATTTGGACAGGAGGGAAACACCATATATTTT. Variable domain in full (rest from reference TRBV11-2 and TRBJ1-3): EAGVAQSPRYKIIEKRQSVAFWCNPISGHATLYWYQQILGQGPKLLIQFQNNGVVDDSQLPKDRFSAERLKGVDSTLKIQPAKLEDSAVYLCASSLFGQEGNTIYFGEGSWLTVV.